This section outlines one TCR beta chain sequence together with its context. Antigen specificity is unknown. The PCR ran on 60 Vbeta and 13 Jbeta primers. The data were produced by immunoSEQ multiplex PCR, yet TCRdb's version contains in-frame clones alone and is incomplete. The sample lists roughly 100,000 clones, around 80% occurring once. This sample was taken from a study of cytomegalovirus exposure and HLA in healthy donors. Findings and caveats of the study: Relative to the roughly 640-donor mean, N-insertions were reportedly fewer in an Asian-associated ancestry cluster in a later analysis. The authors enumerated over 150 TCR beta chains as linked to cytomegalovirus. It was assumed in the presence/absence analyses that sequencing depth was roughly uniform across donors. A few of the chains that were CMV-associated were confirmed in vitro to be specific for CMV antigens.

Deletions cut 0 bases from V and 12 bases from J, with 11 bases between. The CDR3 covers 12 residues. Germline-derived CDR1 and CDR2 are MNHNY and SVGAGI (reference sequence). V is TRBV6-6 and J is TRBJ2-5; D not resolved. Sequenced input: PBMCs. The clonotype comes from a man aged 40-55 years in good health and CMV-seropositive. CDR3 amino acids: CASSYSTAREYF. The CDR3, as DNA: TGTGCCAGCAGTTACTCGACGGCCCGGGAGTACTTC.